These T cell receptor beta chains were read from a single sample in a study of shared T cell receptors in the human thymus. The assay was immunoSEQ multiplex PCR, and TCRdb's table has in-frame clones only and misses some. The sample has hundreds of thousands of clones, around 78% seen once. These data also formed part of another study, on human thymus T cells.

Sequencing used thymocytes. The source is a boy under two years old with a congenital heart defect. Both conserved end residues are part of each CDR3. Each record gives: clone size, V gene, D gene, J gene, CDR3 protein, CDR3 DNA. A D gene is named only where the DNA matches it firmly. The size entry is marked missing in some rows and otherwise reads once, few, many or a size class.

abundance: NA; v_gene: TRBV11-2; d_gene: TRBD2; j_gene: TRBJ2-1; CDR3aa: CASTPSREGYNEQFF; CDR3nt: TGTGCCAGCACCCCCTCCCGGGAGGGGTACAATGAGCAGTTCTTC
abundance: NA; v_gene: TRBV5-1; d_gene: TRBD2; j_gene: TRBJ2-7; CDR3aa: CASSTGGGRWTGFYEQYF; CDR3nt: TGCGCCAGCAGTACCGGGGGAGGGAGGTGGACGGGATTTTACGAGCAGTACTTC
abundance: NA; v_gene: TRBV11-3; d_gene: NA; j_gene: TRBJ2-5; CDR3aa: CASSLGGRETQYF; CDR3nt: TGTGCCAGCAGCTTAGGGGGGAGGGAGACCCAGTACTTC
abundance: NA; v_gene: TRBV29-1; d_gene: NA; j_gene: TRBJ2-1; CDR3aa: CSVEGVEQFF; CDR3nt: TGCAGCGTTGAAGGAGTGGAGCAGTTCTTC
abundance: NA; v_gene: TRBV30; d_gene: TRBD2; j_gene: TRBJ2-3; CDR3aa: CAWWCRDYPDTQYF; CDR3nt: TGTGCCTGGTGGTGCCGGGACTACCCAGATACGCAGTATTTT
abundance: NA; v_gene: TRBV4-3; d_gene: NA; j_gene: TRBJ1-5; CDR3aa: CASSQDWPSNQPQHF; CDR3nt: TGCGCCAGCAGCCAAGATTGGCCGAGCAATCAGCCCCAGCATTTT
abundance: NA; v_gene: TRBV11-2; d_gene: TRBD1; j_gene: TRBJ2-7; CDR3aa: CASSPSTGTVDEQYF; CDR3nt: TGTGCCAGCAGCCCCTCTACCGGGACAGTTGACGAGCAGTACTTC
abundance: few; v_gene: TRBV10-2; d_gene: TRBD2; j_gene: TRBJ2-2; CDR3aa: CASSDPTDGRDTGELFF; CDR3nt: TGCGCCAGCAGTGATCCGACTGACGGGAGGGACACCGGGGAGCTGTTTTTT
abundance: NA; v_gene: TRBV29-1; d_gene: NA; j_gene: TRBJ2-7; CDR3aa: CSVMTSYEQYF; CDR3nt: TGCAGCGTGATGACTAGCTACGAGCAGTACTTC
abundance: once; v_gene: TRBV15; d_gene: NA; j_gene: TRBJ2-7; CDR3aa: CATSRGGTDEQYF; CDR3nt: TGTGCCACCAGCAGAGGCGGGACAGACGAGCAGTACTTC
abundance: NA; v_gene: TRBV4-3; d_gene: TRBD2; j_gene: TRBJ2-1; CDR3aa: CASSQDRTSGSYNEQFF; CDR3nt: TGCGCCAGCAGCCAAGATCGGACTAGCGGGTCCTACAATGAGCAGTTCTTC
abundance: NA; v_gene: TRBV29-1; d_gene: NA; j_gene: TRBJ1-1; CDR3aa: CSGSVGYTEAFF; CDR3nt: TGCAGCGGTTCGGTCGGTTACACTGAAGCTTTCTTT
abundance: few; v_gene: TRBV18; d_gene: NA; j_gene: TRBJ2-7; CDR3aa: CASSPAGAYEQYF; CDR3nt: TGTGCCAGCTCACCAGCAGGTGCCTACGAGCAGTACTTC
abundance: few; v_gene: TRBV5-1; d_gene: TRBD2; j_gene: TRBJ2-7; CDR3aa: CASSLSGTTGYEQYF; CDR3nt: TGCGCCAGCAGCTTGAGTGGGACTACTGGATACGAGCAGTACTTC
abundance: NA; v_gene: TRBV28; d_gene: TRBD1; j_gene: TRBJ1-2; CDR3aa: CASTLRGTESHGYTF; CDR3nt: TGTGCCAGCACCCTCCGGGGGACAGAGTCCCATGGCTACACCTTC
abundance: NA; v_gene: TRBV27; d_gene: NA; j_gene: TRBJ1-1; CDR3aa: CASSPGRGCTEAFF; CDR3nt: TGTGCCAGCAGTCCTGGAAGGGGGTGCACTGAAGCTTTCTTT
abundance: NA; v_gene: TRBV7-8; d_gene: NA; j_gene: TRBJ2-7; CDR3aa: CASSLKGGRATYEQYF; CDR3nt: TGTGCCAGCAGCTTAAAAGGAGGCAGAGCAACCTACGAGCAGTACTTC
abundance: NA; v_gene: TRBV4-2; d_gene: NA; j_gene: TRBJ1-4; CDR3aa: CASSQAAQATNEKLFF; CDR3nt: TGTGCCAGCAGCCAAGCGGCCCAGGCAACTAATGAAAAACTGTTTTTT
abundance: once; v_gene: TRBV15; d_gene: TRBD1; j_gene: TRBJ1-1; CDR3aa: CATSGRQGENTEAFF; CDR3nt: TGTGCCACCAGCGGACGACAGGGGGAAAACACTGAAGCTTTCTTT
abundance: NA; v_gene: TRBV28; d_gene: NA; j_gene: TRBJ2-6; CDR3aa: CASSPPRPRQGVSGANVLTF; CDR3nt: TGTGCCAGCAGTCCCCCTCGGCCGAGGCAGGGCGTCTCTGGGGCCAACGTCCTGACTTTC
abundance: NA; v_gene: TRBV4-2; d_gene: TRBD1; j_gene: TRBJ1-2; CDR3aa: CASSQDLQGAGYGYTF; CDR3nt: TGTGCCAGCAGCCAAGATCTGCAGGGGGCCGGCTATGGCTACACCTTC
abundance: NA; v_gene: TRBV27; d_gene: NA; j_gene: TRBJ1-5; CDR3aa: CASSSRDTSNSNQPQHF; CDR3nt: TGTGCCAGCAGTTCCCGGGACACATCCAATAGCAATCAGCCCCAGCATTTT
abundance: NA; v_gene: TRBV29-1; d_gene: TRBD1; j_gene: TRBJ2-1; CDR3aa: CSVGPGTGAHNEQFF; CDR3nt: TGCAGCGTCGGGCCCGGGACAGGGGCGCACAATGAGCAGTTCTTC
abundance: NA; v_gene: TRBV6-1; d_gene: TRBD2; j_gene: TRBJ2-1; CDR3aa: CASSGRLAGVSNEQFF; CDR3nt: TGTGCCAGCAGTGGCCGACTAGCGGGAGTTAGCAATGAGCAGTTCTTC
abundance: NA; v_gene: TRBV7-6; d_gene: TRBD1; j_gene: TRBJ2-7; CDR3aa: CASSLADTGTGLREQYF; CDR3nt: TGTGCCAGCAGCTTAGCGGACACCGGGACAGGGTTGCGCGAGCAGTACTTC
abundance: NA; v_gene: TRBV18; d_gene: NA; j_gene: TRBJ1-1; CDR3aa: CATKGQRTSGTEAFF; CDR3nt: TGTGCCACCAAAGGACAGCGGACCTCGGGCACTGAAGCTTTCTTT
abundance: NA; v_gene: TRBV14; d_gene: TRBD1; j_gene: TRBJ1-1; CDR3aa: CASSQTGANTEAFF; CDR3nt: TGTGCCAGCAGCCAAACAGGGGCGAACACTGAAGCTTTCTTT
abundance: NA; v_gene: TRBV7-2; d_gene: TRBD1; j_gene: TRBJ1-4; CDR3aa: CASSLAKIRDRGRGGEKLFF; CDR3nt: TGTGCCAGCAGCTTAGCAAAGATTCGGGACAGGGGGCGGGGAGGGGAAAAACTGTTTTTT
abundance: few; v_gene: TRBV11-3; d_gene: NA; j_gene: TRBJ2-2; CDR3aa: CASSSRHGELFF; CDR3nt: TGTGCCAGCAGCTCGCGGCACGGGGAGCTGTTTTTT
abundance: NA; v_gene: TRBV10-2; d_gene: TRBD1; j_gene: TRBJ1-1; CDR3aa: CASSDFPQGAALMNTEAFF; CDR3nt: TGCGCCAGCAGTGACTTTCCACAGGGGGCGGCCTTGATGAACACTGAAGCTTTCTTT
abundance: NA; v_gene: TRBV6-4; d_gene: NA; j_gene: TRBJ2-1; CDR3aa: CASSPRGQSSYNEQFF; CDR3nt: TGTGCCAGCAGCCCCCGAGGACAAAGCTCCTACAATGAGCAGTTCTTC
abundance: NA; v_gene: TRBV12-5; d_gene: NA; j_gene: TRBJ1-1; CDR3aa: CASGWGRGTEAFF; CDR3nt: TGTGCTAGTGGTTGGGGCAGGGGCACTGAAGCTTTCTTT
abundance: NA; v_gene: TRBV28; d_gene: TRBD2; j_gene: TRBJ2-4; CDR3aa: CASSSWTSGRSAKNIQYF; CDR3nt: TGTGCCAGCAGTTCATGGACTAGCGGGAGATCAGCCAAAAACATTCAGTACTTC
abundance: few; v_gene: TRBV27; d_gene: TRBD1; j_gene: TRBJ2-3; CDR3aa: CASRPGTGITDTQYF; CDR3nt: TGTGCCAGCAGGCCCGGGACAGGCATCACAGATACGCAGTATTTT
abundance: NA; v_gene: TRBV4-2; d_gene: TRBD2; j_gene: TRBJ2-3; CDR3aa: CASSPSKRERNTDTQYF; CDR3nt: TGTGCCAGCAGCCCCTCCAAGCGGGAGCGGAACACAGATACGCAGTATTTT
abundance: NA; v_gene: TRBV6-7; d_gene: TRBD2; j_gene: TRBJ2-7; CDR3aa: CASSYQQGNGLAGGREQYF; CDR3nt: TGTGCCAGCAGTTATCAACAGGGAAACGGACTAGCGGGAGGGCGCGAGCAGTACTTC
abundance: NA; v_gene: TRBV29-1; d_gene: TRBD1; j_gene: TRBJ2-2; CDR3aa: CSVTNRGRTGELFF; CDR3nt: TGCAGCGTTACCAACAGGGGTCGCACCGGGGAGCTGTTTTTT
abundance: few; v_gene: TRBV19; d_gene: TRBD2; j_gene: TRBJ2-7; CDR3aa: CASSPTSETEQYF; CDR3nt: TGTGCCAGTAGCCCTACTAGCGAAACCGAGCAGTACTTC
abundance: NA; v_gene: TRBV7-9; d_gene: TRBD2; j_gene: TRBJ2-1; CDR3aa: CASSLAGEGANEQFF; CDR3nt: TGTGCCAGCAGCCTAGCGGGAGAGGGGGCCAATGAGCAGTTCTTC
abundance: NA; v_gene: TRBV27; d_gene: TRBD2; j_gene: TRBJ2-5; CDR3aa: CASSLRLAGEETQYF; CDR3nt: TGTGCCAGCAGTCTCAGACTAGCGGGAGAAGAGACCCAGTACTTC
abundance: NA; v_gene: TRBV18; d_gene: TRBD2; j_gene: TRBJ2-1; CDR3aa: CASSQSTSVYNEQFF; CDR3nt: TGTGCCAGCTCACAAAGCACTAGCGTCTACAATGAGCAGTTCTTC
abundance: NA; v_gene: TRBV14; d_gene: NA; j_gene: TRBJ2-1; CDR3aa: CASSQESGGGPRGQFF; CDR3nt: TGTGCCAGCAGCCAAGAGAGTGGGGGAGGCCCAAGGGGGCAGTTCTTC
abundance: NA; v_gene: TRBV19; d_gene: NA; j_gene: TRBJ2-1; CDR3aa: CASRWGDEQFF; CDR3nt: TGTGCCAGTAGATGGGGGGATGAGCAGTTCTTC
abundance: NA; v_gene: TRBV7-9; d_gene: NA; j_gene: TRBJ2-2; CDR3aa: CASSWGAGELFF; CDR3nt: TGTGCCAGCAGCTGGGGGGCCGGGGAGCTGTTTTTT
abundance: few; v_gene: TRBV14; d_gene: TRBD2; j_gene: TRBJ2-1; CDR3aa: CASSQGPGRGVGEQFF; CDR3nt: TGTGCCAGCAGCCAGGGTCCGGGTCGGGGGGTTGGTGAGCAGTTCTTC
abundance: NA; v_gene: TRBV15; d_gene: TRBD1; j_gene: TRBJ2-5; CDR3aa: CATSREQGASETQYF; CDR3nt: TGTGCCACCAGCAGAGAGCAGGGGGCGTCAGAGACCCAGTACTTC
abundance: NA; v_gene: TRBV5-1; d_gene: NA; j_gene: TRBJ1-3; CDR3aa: CASSSRSGNTIYF; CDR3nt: TGCGCCAGCAGCAGCCGCTCTGGAAACACCATATATTTT
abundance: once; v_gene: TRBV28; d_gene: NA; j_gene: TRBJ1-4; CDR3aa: CASSPQDSNEKLFF; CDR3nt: TGTGCCAGCAGTCCCCAGGACAGTAATGAAAAACTGTTTTTT
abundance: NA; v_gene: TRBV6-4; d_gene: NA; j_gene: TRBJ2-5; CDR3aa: CASSSTSFETQYF; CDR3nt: TGTGCCAGCAGTAGTACTAGCTTTGAGACCCAGTACTTC
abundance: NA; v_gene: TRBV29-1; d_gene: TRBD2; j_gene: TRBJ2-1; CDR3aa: CSVSSGRGYNEQFF; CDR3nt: TGCAGCGTCTCTAGCGGGAGGGGCTACAATGAGCAGTTCTTC